The 3 T cell receptor beta chains reported below all come from one sample, sequenced in a study of T cell responses to AZD1222 COVID-19 vaccine. This table comes from immunoSEQ multiplex PCR, and its TCRdb copy is limited to in-frame clones, with some not included. The sample lists about 150,000 clones, 90% occurring once. The sample consisted of peripheral blood, taken on day 0 of AZD1222 vaccination. The receptors shown here come from an adult in good health.

J is TRBJ2-7 and V is TRBV30; 7 bases match TRBD2. Germline V gives CDR1 GTSNPN, CDR2 SVGIG (reference sequence). Trimming took 1 base from V and 3 from J; bases not matched to a gene: 9. The CDR3 is 15 amino acids. CDR3 coding DNA: TGTGCCTGGAGTGAGGGAGCGGGAAAGGGCTACGAGCAGTACTTC. Its translation: CAWSEGAGKGYEQYF.

J is TRBJ1-5 and V is TRBV6-2 or TRBV6-3; a weak D match, TRBD1 (6 bases). In germline, CDR1 is MNHEY, CDR2 SVGEGT. Deletions cut 0 bases from V and 4 bases from J, with 13 bases between. The CDR3 sequence is 16 residues long. The CDR3 is CASSYSSTGGNQPQHF. CDR3 DNA sequence: TGTGCCAGCAGTTACTCCTCGACAGGAGGGAATCAGCCCCAGCATTTT.

V and J are TRBV18 and TRBJ1-1, with 8 bases aligning to TRBD1. CDR1 KGHSH and CDR2 LQKENI come from the germline V gene. The CDR3 extends over 17 amino acids. J lost 2 bases, V lost 6 bases, and 14 bases had no gene match. The CDR3 nucleotides are TGTGCCAGCTCCGGACGAACCCGGACAGGGCCTAACACTGAAGCTTTCTTT. Its translation is CASSGRTRTGPNTEAFF.